This TCR beta chain was observed in a study of blood T cell repertoires in COVID-19 (dated by TCRdb to about 2020). Regarding the study in general: Collaborator samples came from the United States, Italy and Spain and covered acute and convalescent phases of COVID-19. The material from the prospective study consisted of cDNA or gDNA derived from T cells, B-cell-depleted T cells, or PBMCs. The dataset comprised deeply sampled blood TCRbeta repertoires from subjects exposed to, actively infected with, or recovered from COVID-19. The repertoires were made available in a free public database intended to serve as a resource for research on the immune response to SARS-CoV-2. Samples came from the ongoing ImmuneRACE study (first 160 participants) plus 1,254 subjects from 6 global collaborators. A de-identified subject ID, COVID-19 status, age in years and sex were almost always included in the sample metadata. HLA class I and class II types, where available, came from metadata supplied by the sample provider rather than from assay-based typing.

The CDR3 sequence holds 13 residues, the cysteine and phenylalanine included. Only the CDR3 region is kept as DNA, spanning 39 bases read in frame from base 1. V ends up 8 bases short and J 10 bases short, with an unmatched junction base count of 9. The germline V gene yields SGHTA for CDR1 and FQGNSA for CDR2. Overall study outcomes, separate from this receptor: Clinical and demographic metadata were provided uncurated, with the amount varying by source and participant.

Points on this clone: The target of this receptor is not known. No much larger clone is present one base from it, and per-base qualities are unavailable.

The immunoSEQ Assay, a bias-controlled multiplex PCR, was used to amplify TCRbeta CDR3 regions from genomic DNA. Per the authors' processing: The number of nucleated cells in each sample was estimated by amplification of reference gene primers within the assay. To quantify the absolute abundance of each unique TCRbeta CDR3 rearrangement, sequence reads were collapsed and filtered. Productive Simpson clonality was computed per sample as the square root of Simpson's diversity index over productive rearrangements. Imported from immuneACCESS, the table was reduced by TCRdb to in-frame sequences with V and J called. These copies leave out some clones; in studies compared against another copy, an unresolved V gene accounts for under half, and the cause of the remainder is not known. V, J and clone size were drawn from that table, and D and trimming were deduced from the DNA. Counted in this sample were tens of thousands of clones; nearly 95% of them appeared once. About 4.6% of the sample is taken by the ten largest.

Each collaborating institution followed its own protocols to collect whole blood in K2EDTA tubes. For TCRbeta analysis, collaborators shipped samples in one of three forms: frozen whole blood, isolated PBMCs, or DNA extracted from either of those sample types. The sequence was collected from a man aged 50 to 60 with active COVID-19. Here the chain combines TRBV7-2 and TRBJ2-2; TRBD2 lines up with 8 middle nucleotides. The sample taken for sequencing was peripheral blood. CDR3 loop: CASSRGGVEELFF. DNA sequence: TGTGCCAGCTCCCGGGGGGGGGTTGAGGAGCTGTTTTTT.